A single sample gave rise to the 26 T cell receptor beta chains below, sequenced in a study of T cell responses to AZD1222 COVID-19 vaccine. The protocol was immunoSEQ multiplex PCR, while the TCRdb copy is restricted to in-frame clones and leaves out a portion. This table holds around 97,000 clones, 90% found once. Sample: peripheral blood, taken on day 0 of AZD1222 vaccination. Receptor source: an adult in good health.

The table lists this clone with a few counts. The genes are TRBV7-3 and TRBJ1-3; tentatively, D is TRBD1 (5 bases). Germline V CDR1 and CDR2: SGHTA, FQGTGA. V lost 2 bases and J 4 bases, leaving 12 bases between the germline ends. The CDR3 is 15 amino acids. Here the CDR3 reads CASSLSGGFGNTIYF. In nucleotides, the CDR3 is TGTGCCAGCAGCTTATCTGGGGGGTTCGGAAACACCATATATTTT.

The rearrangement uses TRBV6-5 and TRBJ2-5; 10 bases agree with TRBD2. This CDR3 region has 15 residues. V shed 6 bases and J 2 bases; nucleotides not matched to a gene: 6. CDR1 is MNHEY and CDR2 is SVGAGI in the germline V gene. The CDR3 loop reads CASRLAGGSQETQYF. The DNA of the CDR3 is TGTGCCAGCAGGTTAGCGGGGGGCTCACAAGAGACCCAGTACTTC.

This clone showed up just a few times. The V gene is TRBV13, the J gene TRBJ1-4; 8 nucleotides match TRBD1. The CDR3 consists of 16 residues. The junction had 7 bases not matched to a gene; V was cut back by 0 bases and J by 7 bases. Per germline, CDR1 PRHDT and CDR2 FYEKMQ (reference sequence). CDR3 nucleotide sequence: TGTGCCAGCAGCTTAGGGGCCAGGGGGCGCGGTGAAAAACTGTTTTTT. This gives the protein CASSLGARGRGEKLFF.

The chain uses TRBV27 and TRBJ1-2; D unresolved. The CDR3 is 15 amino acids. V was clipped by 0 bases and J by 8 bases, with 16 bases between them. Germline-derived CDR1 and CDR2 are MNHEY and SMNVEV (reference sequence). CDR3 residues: CASSLSRRELGGYTF. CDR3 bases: TGTGCCAGCAGTTTATCGAGGCGGGAGTTAGGCGGCTACACCTTC.

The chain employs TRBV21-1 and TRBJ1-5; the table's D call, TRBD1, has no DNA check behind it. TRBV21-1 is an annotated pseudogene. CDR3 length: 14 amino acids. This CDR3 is CASSVQGKDQPQHF. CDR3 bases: TGTGCCAGCAGCGTTCAGGGAAAGGATCAGCCCCAGCATTTT.

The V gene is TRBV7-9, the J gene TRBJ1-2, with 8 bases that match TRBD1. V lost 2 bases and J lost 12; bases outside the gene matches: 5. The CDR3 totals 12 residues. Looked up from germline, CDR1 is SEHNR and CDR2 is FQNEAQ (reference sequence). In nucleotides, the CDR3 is TGTGCCAGCAGCTTACCGGGACAGGACCACACCTTC. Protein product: CASSLPGQDHTF.

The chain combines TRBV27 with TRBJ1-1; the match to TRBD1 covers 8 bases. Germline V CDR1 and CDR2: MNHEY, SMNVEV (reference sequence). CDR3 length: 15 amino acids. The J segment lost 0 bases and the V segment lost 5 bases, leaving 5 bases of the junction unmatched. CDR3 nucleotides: TGTGCCAGCAGTAGCCTGACAGGGGTGAACACTGAAGCTTTCTTT. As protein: CASSSLTGVNTEAFF.

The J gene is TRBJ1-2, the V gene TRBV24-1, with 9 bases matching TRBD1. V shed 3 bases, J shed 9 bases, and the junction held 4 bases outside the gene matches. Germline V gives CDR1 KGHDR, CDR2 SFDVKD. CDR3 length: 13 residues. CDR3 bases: TGTGCCACCAGTGATCCTGGGACAGGGCGCTACACCTTC. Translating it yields CATSDPGTGRYTF.

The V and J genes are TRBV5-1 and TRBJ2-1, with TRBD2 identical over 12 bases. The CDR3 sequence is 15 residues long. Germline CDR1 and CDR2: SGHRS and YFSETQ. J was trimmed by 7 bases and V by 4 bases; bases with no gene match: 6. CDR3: CASSQLAGGGNEQFF. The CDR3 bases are TGCGCCAGCAGCCAACTAGCGGGGGGAGGGAATGAGCAGTTCTTC.

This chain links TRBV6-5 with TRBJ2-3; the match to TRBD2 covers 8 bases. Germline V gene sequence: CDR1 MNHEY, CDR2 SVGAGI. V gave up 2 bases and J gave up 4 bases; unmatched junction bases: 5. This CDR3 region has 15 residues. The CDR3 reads CASSYTGGQADTQYF. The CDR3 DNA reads TGTGCCAGCAGTTACACGGGGGGGCAGGCAGATACGCAGTATTTT.

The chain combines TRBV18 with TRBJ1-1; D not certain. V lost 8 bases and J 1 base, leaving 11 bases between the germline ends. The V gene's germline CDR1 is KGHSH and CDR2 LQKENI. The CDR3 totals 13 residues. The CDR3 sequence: CASTLVGNTEAFF. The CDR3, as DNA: TGTGCCAGCACCCTGGTGGGGAACACTGAAGCTTTCTTT.

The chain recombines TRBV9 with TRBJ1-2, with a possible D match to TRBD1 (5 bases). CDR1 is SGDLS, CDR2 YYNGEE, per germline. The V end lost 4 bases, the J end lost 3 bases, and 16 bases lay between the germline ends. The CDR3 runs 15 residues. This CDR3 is CASSKDTGTDYGYTF. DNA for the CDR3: TGTGCCAGCAGCAAGGATACCGGGACTGACTATGGCTACACCTTC.

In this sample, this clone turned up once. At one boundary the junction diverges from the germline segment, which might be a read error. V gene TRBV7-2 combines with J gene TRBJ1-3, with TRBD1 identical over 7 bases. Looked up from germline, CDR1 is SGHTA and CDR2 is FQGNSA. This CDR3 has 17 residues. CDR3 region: CASSLVGGGSPGNTIYF. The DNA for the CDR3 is TGTGCCAGCAGCTTAGTAGGAGGGGGCTCCCCTGGCAACACCATATATTTT.

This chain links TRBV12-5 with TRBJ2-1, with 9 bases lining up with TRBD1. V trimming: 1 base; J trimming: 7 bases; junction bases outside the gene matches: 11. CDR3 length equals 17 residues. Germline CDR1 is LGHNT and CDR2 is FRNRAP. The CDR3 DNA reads TGTGCTAGTGGTTTGGACCTTCCGGGACAGGGAAGGAATGAGCAGTTCTTC. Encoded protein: CASGLDLPGQGRNEQFF.

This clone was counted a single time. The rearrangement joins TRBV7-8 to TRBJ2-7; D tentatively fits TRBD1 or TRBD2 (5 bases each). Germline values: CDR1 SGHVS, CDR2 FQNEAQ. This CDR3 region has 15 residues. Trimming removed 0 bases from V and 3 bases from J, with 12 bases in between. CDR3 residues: CASSLAGDSHYEQYF. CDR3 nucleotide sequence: TGTGCCAGCAGCTTAGCGGGAGACAGCCACTACGAGCAGTACTTC.

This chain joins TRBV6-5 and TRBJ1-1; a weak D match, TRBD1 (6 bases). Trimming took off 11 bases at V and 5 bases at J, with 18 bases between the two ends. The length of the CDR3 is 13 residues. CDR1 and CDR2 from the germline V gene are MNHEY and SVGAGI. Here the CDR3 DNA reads TGTGCCTCCAACCGGGGGCATGGGACTGAAGCTTTCTTT. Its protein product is CASNRGHGTEAFF.

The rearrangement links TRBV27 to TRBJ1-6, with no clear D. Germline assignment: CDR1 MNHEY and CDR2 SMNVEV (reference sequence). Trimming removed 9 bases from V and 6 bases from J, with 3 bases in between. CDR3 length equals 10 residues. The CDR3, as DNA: TGTGCCAGTCCTAATTCACCCCTCCACTTT. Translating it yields CASPNSPLHF.

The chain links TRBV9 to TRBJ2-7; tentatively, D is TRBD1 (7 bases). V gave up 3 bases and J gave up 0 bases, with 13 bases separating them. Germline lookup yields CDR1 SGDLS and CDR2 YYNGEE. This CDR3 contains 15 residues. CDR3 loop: CASSAEGQRSYEQYF. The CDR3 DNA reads TGTGCCAGCAGCGCGGAGGGACAGCGCTCCTACGAGCAGTACTTC.

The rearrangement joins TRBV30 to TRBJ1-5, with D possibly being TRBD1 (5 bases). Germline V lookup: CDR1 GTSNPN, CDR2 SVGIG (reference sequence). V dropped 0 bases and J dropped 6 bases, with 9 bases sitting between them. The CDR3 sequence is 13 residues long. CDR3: CAWSVRGGQPQHF. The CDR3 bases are TGTGCCTGGAGTGTTAGGGGCGGTCAGCCCCAGCATTTT.

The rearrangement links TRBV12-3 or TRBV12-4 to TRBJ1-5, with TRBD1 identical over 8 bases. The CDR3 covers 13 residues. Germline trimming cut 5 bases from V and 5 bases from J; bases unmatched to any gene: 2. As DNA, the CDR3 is TGTGCCAGCAGTGGGACAGGAGATCAGCCCCAGCATTTT. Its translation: CASSGTGDQPQHF.

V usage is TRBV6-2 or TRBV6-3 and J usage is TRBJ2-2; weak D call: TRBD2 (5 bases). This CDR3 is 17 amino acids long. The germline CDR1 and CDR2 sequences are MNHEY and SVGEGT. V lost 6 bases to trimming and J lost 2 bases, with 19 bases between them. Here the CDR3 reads CASSPLRSVGNTGELFF. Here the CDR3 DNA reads TGTGCCAGCAGCCCTCTTCGTAGCGTGGGCAACACCGGGGAGCTGTTTTTT.

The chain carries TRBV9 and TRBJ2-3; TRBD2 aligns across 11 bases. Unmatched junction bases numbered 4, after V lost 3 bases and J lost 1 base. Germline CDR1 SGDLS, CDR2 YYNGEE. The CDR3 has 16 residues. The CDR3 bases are TGTGCCAGCAGCGGTAGCGGGGGGGCGGGCACAGATACGCAGTATTTT. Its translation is CASSGSGGAGTDTQYF.

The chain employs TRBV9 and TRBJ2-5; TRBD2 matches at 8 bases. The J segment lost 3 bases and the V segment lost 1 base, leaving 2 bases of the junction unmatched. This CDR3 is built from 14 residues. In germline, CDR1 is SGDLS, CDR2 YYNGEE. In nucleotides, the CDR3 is TGTGCCAGCAGCGTAAGCGGGGGAGAAGAGACCCAGTACTTC. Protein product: CASSVSGGEETQYF.

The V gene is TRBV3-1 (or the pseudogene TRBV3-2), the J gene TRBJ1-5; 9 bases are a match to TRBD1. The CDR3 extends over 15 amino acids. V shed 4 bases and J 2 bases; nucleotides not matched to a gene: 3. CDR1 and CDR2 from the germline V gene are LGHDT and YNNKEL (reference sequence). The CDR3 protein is CASSPTGGGNQPQHF. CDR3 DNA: TGTGCCAGCAGCCCGACAGGGGGGGGCAATCAGCCCCAGCATTTT.

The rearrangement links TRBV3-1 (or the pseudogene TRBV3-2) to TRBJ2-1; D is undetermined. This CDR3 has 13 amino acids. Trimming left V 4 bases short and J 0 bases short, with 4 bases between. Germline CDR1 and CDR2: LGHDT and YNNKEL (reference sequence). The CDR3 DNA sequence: TGTGCCAGCAGCCCCTCCTCCTACAATGAGCAGTTCTTC. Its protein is CASSPSSYNEQFF.

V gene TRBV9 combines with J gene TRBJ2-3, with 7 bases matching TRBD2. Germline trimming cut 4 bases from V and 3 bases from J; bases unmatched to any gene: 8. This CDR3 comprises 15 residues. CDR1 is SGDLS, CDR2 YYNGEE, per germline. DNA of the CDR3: TGTGCCAGCAGCCCCGCCGGGGGGAGTACAGATACGCAGTATTTT. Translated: CASSPAGGSTDTQYF.